This is a list of T cell receptor beta chains from one sample in a study of breast tumors, draining lymph nodes, adjacent tissues. From the multiplex PCR reads, TCRdb called clonotypes with MiXCR, one entry per CDR3 protein. The sample yields around 120,000 distinct CDR3 sequences, just under 20% seen once. Sequencing input: axillary lymph node tissue. The receptors shown here come from a female donor with breast cancer. Some clones in this sample may be carry-over from other donors' samples. The CDR3 runs from the conserved cysteine through the conserved F or W. A D gene is named only where the DNA matches it firmly. Not all rows give a size; the values are once, few, many and, for expanded clones, a class.

V: TRBV6-1
D: .
size: .
J: TRBJ2-1
DNA: TGTGCCAGCGGACGGAGAACGGCCGGGGCCTACAATGAGCAGCTCTTC
CDR3: CASGRRTAGAYNEQLF

V: TRBV4-2
D: TRBD1
size: .
J: TRBJ2-7
DNA: TGTGCCAGCAGCCAAGAAAGGGGGACAGGGGGCCACGAGCAGTACTTC
CDR3: CASSQERGTGGHEQYF

V: TRBV6-1
D: TRBD1
size: few
J: TRBJ1-3
DNA: TGTGCCAGCAGTGAAGTCGGCCAGGGGGCGGTTAGTGGAAACACCATATATTTT
CDR3: CASSEVGQGAVSGNTIYF

V: TRBV20-1
D: .
size: many
J: TRBJ2-7
DNA: TGCAGTGCTAGAGCGGCCACAGGAACCCCCCAGGGCTACGAGCAGTACTTC
CDR3: CSARAATGTPQGYEQYF

V: TRBV7-9
D: .
size: many
J: TRBJ1-4
DNA: TGTGCCAGCAGCTTAGGGAATGGAGAAAAACTGTTTTTT
CDR3: CASSLGNGEKLFF

V: TRBV20-1
D: .
size: many
J: TRBJ2-3
DNA: TGCAGTGCTAGCCGTGGGAGGGATACGCAGTATTTT
CDR3: CSASRGRDTQYF

V: TRBV9
D: .
size: many
J: TRBJ1-2
DNA: TGTGCCAGCAGCTATAGGCCGGATGGGACCAACTATGGCTACACCTTC
CDR3: CASSYRPDGTNYGYTF

V: TRBV20-1
D: .
size: many
J: TRBJ2-1
DNA: TGCAGTGCTAGGGACTCGGGACGCATTTTTGAGCAGTTCTTC
CDR3: CSARDSGRIFEQFF

V: TRBV20-1
D: TRBD1
size: many
J: TRBJ1-5
DNA: TGCAGTGCTAGAACAGGGGGCCCCAATCAGCCCCAGCATTTT
CDR3: CSARTGGPNQPQHF

V: TRBV7-7
D: .
size: few
J: TRBJ2-2
DNA: TGTGCTAGCAGCTCACCGACCCCCAGGACAGTTAACACCGGGGAGCTGTTTTTT
CDR3: CASSSPTPRTVNTGELFF